Presented here are 32 T cell receptor beta chains from one specimen sequenced in a study of blood T cell repertoires in COVID-19 (dated by TCRdb to between 2020 and 2021). Libraries came from the immunoSEQ multiplex PCR assay. This immuneACCESS table, as held by TCRdb, lists in-frame sequences with V and J called but not all clones. Of the missing ones, under half trace to an unresolved V gene in checked studies; the others have no known cause. The sample profile shows 55,000 to 75,000 clones; over 75% of them were found once. The ten top clones hold 3.5% to 4.5% of the sample. Sequencing used peripheral blood. Receptors were obtained from a man aged 50 to 60 with active COVID-19.

This sequence joins TRBV6-5 and TRBJ1-2, with 11 positions matching TRBD1. This CDR3 contains 13 residues. Germline loops: CDR1 MNHEY, CDR2 SVGAGI. Trimming cost V 7 bases and J 8 bases; bases outside gene matches: 6. CDR3 sequence (DNA): TGTGCCAGCAAAGGACAGGGGGCCGGCGGCTACACCTTC. Its protein product is CASKGQGAGGYTF.

The chain employs TRBV7-2 and TRBJ1-5; perhaps TRBD1 as D (6 bases). The CDR3 is 12 residues long. The ends were cut back, 5 bases at V and 7 bases at J, with 9 bases in the middle. Per the germline V gene, CDR1 is SGHTA and CDR2 is FQGNSA. The CDR3 spells CASSQTGQPQHF. CDR3 coding DNA: TGTGCCAGCAGCCAGACAGGCCAGCCCCAGCATTTT.

This clone has just a few counts. The chain has TRBV5-4 and TRBJ1-1; D unclear. Germline V gene lookup returns CDR1 SGHNT and CDR2 YYREEE (reference sequence). This CDR3 region has 14 residues. Trimming shortened V by 3 bases and J by 1 base, and 10 bases separated the two germline ends. The CDR3 bases are TGTGCCAGCAGCTCGTATTTCGGGAACACTGAAGCTTTCTTT. Protein product: CASSSYFGNTEAFF.

This chain uses TRBV6-5 with TRBJ2-7; 7 bases match TRBD1. Germline V CDR1 and CDR2: MNHEY, SVGAGI. CDR3 size: 16 residues. V gave up 0 bases and J gave up 0 bases; unmatched junction bases: 5. The CDR3 loop reads CASSYSGTAPSYEQYF. The CDR3 bases are TGTGCCAGCAGTTACTCAGGGACAGCTCCCTCCTACGAGCAGTACTTC.

Concerning this clone itself: Within the sample, other DNA sequences also encode this same CDR3. This sequence joins TRBV29-1 and TRBJ1-2; 7 positions agree with TRBD1. Germline V gene sequence: CDR1 SQVTM, CDR2 ANQGSEA. The CDR3 sequence is 12 residues long. The ends lost 7 bases at V and 2 bases at J; junction bases unmatched: 4. The CDR3 nucleotides read TGCAGCGCACCGACAGGGAACTATGGCTACACCTTC. Encoded protein: CSAPTGNYGYTF.

As for this clone: One end of the junction does not line up with germline, which may come from a read error. CDR3 nucleotides: TGTGCCAGCAGCTCCGGGGCGGACAGGGGGCGCACAAATACGCAGTATTTT. Its translation: CASSSGADRGRTNTQYF. The V gene is TRBV7-2, the J gene TRBJ2-3; 11 nucleotides match TRBD1. There are 17 residues in the CDR3. Germline V gene data show CDR1 as SGHTA and CDR2 as FQGNSA. Looking up the rest from reference TRBV7-2 and TRBJ2-3 gives the full variable domain: GAGVSQSPSNKVTEKGKDVELRCDPISGHTALYWYRQSLGQGLEFLIYFQGNSAPDKSGLPSDRFSAERTGGSVSTLTIQRTQQEDSAVYLCASSSGADRGRTNTQYFGPGTRLTVL.

This chain joins TRBV7-8 and TRBJ1-4, with 8 bases matching TRBD1. Germline V gene data show CDR1 as SGHVS and CDR2 as FQNEAQ. V lost 8 bases and J lost 2; bases outside the gene matches: 4. The CDR3 loop spans 14 amino acids. The CDR3 nucleotides read TGTGCCAGCGGGGGACAGGTTACTAATGAAAAACTGTTTTTT. Amino acids: CASGGQVTNEKLFF.

This chain joins TRBV18 and TRBJ1-6; D is unclear. V lost 2 bases and J lost 0, with 8 bases in between. Germline-derived CDR1 and CDR2 are KGHSH and LQKENI. This CDR3 has 16 amino acids. The CDR3 DNA follows: TGTGCCAGCTCACCAAGGGAGAGCTCCTATAATTCACCCCTCCACTTT. It specifies CASSPRESSYNSPLHF.

The chain combines TRBV5-6 with TRBJ2-7, with TRBD1 matching over 7 bases. The CDR3 is made up of 12 amino acids. From germline, CDR1 is SGHDT and CDR2 YYEEEE. Trimming at V came to 5 bases and at J to 4 bases, leaving 3 bases not matched to a gene. DNA of the CDR3: TGTGCCAGCAGTAAGACAGGGTACGAGCAGTACTTC. Protein product: CASSKTGYEQYF.

A single count supports this clone. The CDR3 DNA sequence: TGTGCCAGCAGGACATACAATGAGCAGTTCTTC. This codes for CASRTYNEQFF. This chain joins TRBV2 and TRBJ2-1; D gene unclear. Germline lookup yields CDR1 SNHLY and CDR2 FYNNEI. Trimming took 6 bases from V and 4 from J, leaving 4 bases between them. This CDR3 has 11 residues.

The V and J genes are TRBV2 and TRBJ2-2; 7 nucleotides align to TRBD1. Germline CDR1 and CDR2: SNHLY and FYNNEI. CDR3 length: 13 amino acids. The J segment lost 7 bases and the V segment lost 8 bases, leaving 7 bases of the junction unmatched. The CDR3 DNA follows: TGTGCCAGCTCACAGGGGACCCTCGGGGAGCTGTTTTTT. This gives the protein CASSQGTLGELFF.

Of note for this clone: In this CDR3 the conserved last residue, phenylalanine or tryptophan, is missing, so a read error is likely. The DNA is omitted, as the CDR3 cannot be located on it reliably, and the CDR3 follows TCRdb's listing. CDR3 residues: CASSSHRTGVKV. This chain uses TRBV5-6 with TRBJ1-1; the D call of TRBD1 is as the table states it, not checked on the DNA. Including both end residues, the CDR3 is 12 amino acids long. Germline assignment: CDR1 SGHDT and CDR2 YYEEEE.

In this sample, this clone turned up a few times. The V gene is TRBV7-2, the J gene TRBJ2-7, with a tentative D call TRBD2 (7 bases). CDR1 and CDR2 (germline): SGHTA, FQGNSA. The ends were cut back, 0 bases at V and 5 bases at J, with 17 bases in the middle. There are 16 residues in the CDR3. The CDR3 is CASSLASGGGQNEQYF. In DNA, the CDR3 is TGTGCCAGCAGCTTAGCTTCGGGCGGGGGCCAAAACGAGCAGTACTTC.

The V gene is TRBV11-2, the J gene TRBJ2-3; 8 positions agree with TRBD2. V was pared by 3 bases and J by 2 bases, with 4 bases of the junction left unmatched. The CDR3 contains 15 residues. The germline V gene encodes CDR1 SGHAT and CDR2 FQNNGV. CDR3 nucleotides: TGTGCCAGCAGCTTTCGCGGGGGGTACACAGATACGCAGTATTTT. Its protein product is CASSFRGGYTDTQYF.

The rearrangement uses TRBV3-1 (or the pseudogene TRBV3-2) and TRBJ2-2, with 13 nucleotides matching TRBD2. Germline V gene lookup returns CDR1 LGHDT and CDR2 YNNKEL (reference sequence). The CDR3 contains 15 residues. The trim removed 3 bases at V and 6 bases at J, leaving 1 base unmatched. CDR3 protein: CASSHGTSGAGELFF. The CDR3 DNA follows: TGTGCCAGCAGCCACGGGACTAGCGGGGCCGGGGAGCTGTTTTTT.

This chain connects TRBV7-9 to TRBJ1-5, with D maybe TRBD1 (5 bases). The CDR3 covers 11 residues. V lost 5 bases to trimming and J lost 11 bases, with 10 bases between them. Germline V gene lookup returns CDR1 SEHNR and CDR2 FQNEAQ (reference sequence). CDR3 bases: TGTGCCAGCAGCCCCGGGGGAGCCCAGCATTTT. The encoded protein is CASSPGGAQHF.

This clone was seen once. The V and J genes are TRBV21-1 and TRBJ1-1; TRBD1, the table's D call, lacks a check against the DNA. TRBV21-1 is marked as a pseudogene. The CDR3 is 16 residues long. The CDR3 here is CASSKGTGSPNTEAFF. The CDR3 DNA follows: TGTGCCAGCAGCAAAGGGACAGGGAGTCCGAACACTGAAGCTTTCTTT.

The CDR3 DNA is TGTGCCAGCAGCCTTCGACTAGCGGGGGGTCTAAGCTCCTACGAGCAGTACTTC. Protein sequence: CASSLRLAGGLSSYEQYF. V gene TRBV7-2 combines with J gene TRBJ2-7, with TRBD2 identical over 13 bases. The CDR3 sequence is 18 residues long. Germline CDR1 and CDR2: SGHTA and FQGNSA. V trimming: 5 bases; J trimming: 0 bases; junction bases outside the gene matches: 10.

The chain joins TRBV6-5 to TRBJ1-5, with 9 bases identical to TRBD1. The germline V gene has CDR1 MNHEY and CDR2 SVGAGI. J was trimmed by 7 bases and V by 7 bases; bases with no gene match: 11. CDR3 length equals 15 residues. Written as DNA, the CDR3 is TGTGCCAGCAAAGCCGGGACAGGGATAAACCAGCCCCAGCATTTT. As protein: CASKAGTGINQPQHF.

The genes are TRBV14 and TRBJ2-5, with D perhaps matching TRBD1 (8 bases). With 2 bases removed from V and 6 bases from J, the gap between germline ends came to 22 bases. The CDR3 is 17 residues long. Germline V gives CDR1 SGHDN, CDR2 FVKESK. CDR3 protein: CASSQFQGAGEGKTQYF. DNA for the CDR3: TGTGCCAGCAGCCAATTCCAGGGGGCGGGGGAAGGAAAGACCCAGTACTTC. The variable domain in full, completed from reference TRBV14 and TRBJ2-5, reads EAGVTQFPSHSVIEKGQTVTLRCDPISGHDNLYWYRRVMGKEIKFLLHFVKESKQDESGMPNNRFLAERTGGTYSTLKVQPAELEDSGVYFCASSQFQGAGEGKTQYFGPGTRLLVL.

This chain connects TRBV12-1 to TRBJ2-5; the tabulated D call, TRBD1, remains unverified against the DNA. TRBV12-1 is a listed pseudogene. CDR3 size: 15 residues. CDR3 sequence: CASGRTGRRGETQYF. CDR3 coding DNA: TGTGCCAGCGGCAGGACAGGCCGCCGGGGGGAGACCCAGTACTTC.

The chain links TRBV6-5 to TRBJ1-1, with TRBD1 identical over 7 bases. The CDR3 contains 14 residues. Germline CDR1 is MNHEY and CDR2 is SVGAGI. V lost 6 bases, J lost 0 bases, and 4 bases stayed unmatched. CDR3 sequence: CASRRDSLNTEAFF. DNA of the CDR3: TGTGCCAGCAGACGGGACAGTTTGAACACTGAAGCTTTCTTT.

The chain employs TRBV5-6 and TRBJ2-1; TRBD1 matches 10 bases. CDR3 size: 15 residues. Germline-derived CDR1 and CDR2 are SGHDT and YYEEEE. The ends lost 6 bases at V and 7 bases at J; junction bases unmatched: 10. The CDR3 is CASTDWGTGVNEQFF. The CDR3 DNA is TGTGCCAGCACCGACTGGGGGACAGGGGTAAATGAGCAGTTCTTC.

V gene TRBV4-1 combines with J gene TRBJ1-2, with TRBD1 as a possible D gene (6 bases). Germline CDR1 and CDR2: MGHRA and YSYEKL. The V end was cut by 1 base, the J end by 2 bases, with 26 bases between. The CDR3 loop spans 20 amino acids. The CDR3, as DNA: TGCGCCAGCAGCCAAGTCCGACGGGGGGCAGGACTCCTCCTGAACTATGGCTACACCTTC. This gives the protein CASSQVRRGAGLLLNYGYTF.

The rearrangement links TRBV7-9 to TRBJ1-1, with 7 bases matching TRBD1. Trimming took 3 bases from V and 5 from J; bases not matched to a gene: 6. The CDR3 runs to 14 residues. Germline assignment: CDR1 SEHNR and CDR2 FQNEAQ (reference sequence). The CDR3 is CASSFDRVSTEAFF. CDR3 DNA sequence: TGTGCCAGCAGCTTTGACAGGGTTAGTACTGAAGCTTTCTTT.

V is TRBV9 and J is TRBJ1-1; D possibly corresponds to TRBD1 (5 bases). Germline V gene data show CDR1 as SGDLS and CDR2 as YYNGEE. The CDR3 length is 14 residues. Trimming took off 0 bases at V and 4 bases at J, with 10 bases between the two ends. The CDR3 DNA is TGTGCCAGCAGCGTAGGACCGGGGGGCACTGAAGCTTTCTTT. Its translation: CASSVGPGGTEAFF.

The chain uses TRBV7-9 and TRBJ1-6, with D maybe TRBD1 (6 bases). The CDR3 runs to 14 residues. Germline V gene data show CDR1 as SEHNR and CDR2 as FQNEAQ (reference sequence). V was trimmed by 5 bases and J by 5 bases, leaving 10 bases between them. The CDR3 loop reads CASSHNRDNSPLHF. The DNA for the CDR3 is TGTGCCAGCAGCCATAACAGGGATAATTCACCCCTCCACTTT.

The CDR3 loop reads CAWSIRGSYEQYF. In DNA form, the CDR3 reads TGTGCCTGGAGTATCAGGGGATCCTACGAGCAGTACTTC. The chain joins TRBV30 to TRBJ2-7; D is possibly TRBD1 (6 bases). CDR3 size: 13 residues. V lost 2 bases and J 1 base, leaving 9 bases between the germline ends. CDR1 is GTSNPN, CDR2 SVGIG, per germline (reference sequence).

The chain employs TRBV5-8 and TRBJ2-1; maybe TRBD2 (6 bases). Trimming removed 3 bases from V and 0 bases from J, with 19 bases in between. There are 18 residues in the CDR3. CDR1 SGHTS and CDR2 YDEGEE come from the germline V gene. In nucleotides, the CDR3 is TGTGCCAGCAGCTCCGTGGTGCTAGCGTCGAGCTCCTACAATGAGCAGTTCTTC. It specifies CASSSVVLASSSYNEQFF.

V gene TRBV7-9 combines with J gene TRBJ1-2; D call uncertain. The CDR3 spans 14 residues. In germline, CDR1 is SEHNR, CDR2 FQNEAQ (reference sequence). Trimming left V 3 bases short and J 5 bases short, with 13 bases between. The CDR3 nucleotides read TGTGCCAGCAGCTTGGGCCCCGGGAGATATGGCTACACCTTC. Amino acids: CASSLGPGRYGYTF.

The rearrangement links TRBV18 to TRBJ1-4, with 8 bases that match TRBD1. J was trimmed by 5 bases and V by 2 bases; bases with no gene match: 7. The germline CDR1 and CDR2 sequences are KGHSH and LQKENI. The CDR3 has 16 residues. In DNA, the CDR3 is TGTGCCAGCTCACCAACTCCGGGACAGGAGAATGAAAAACTGTTTTTT. Encoded protein: CASSPTPGQENEKLFF.

The rearrangement links TRBV13 to TRBJ2-1; TRBD2 matches 8 bases. CDR1 PRHDT and CDR2 FYEKMQ come from the germline V gene (reference sequence). This CDR3 comprises 16 residues. The junction had 17 bases not matched to a gene; V was cut back by 5 bases and J by 11 bases. CDR3 coding DNA: TGTGCCAGCAGCGAGAACGGACTCGAGCGGGGGAAACAGCAGTTCTTC. Residues: CASSENGLERGKQQFF.